This entry concerns a single T cell receptor (beta chain). Profiling of TCR beta VDJ combinations and CDR3 sequences used genomic DNA as template. TCRdb re-derived calls from the reads in MiXCR, one entry per CDR3 protein. The sample holds roughly 200,000 distinct CDR3 sequences, 65% seen once. Those patients picked for sequencing had displayed CD8+CD57+ cell expansion on flow cytometry. With no exception, the patients had severe acquired aplastic anemia. The blood sampling took place in patients who had so far received no therapy. This record comes from a study of CD8+CD57+ T cells in acquired aplastic anemia. On the study more broadly: DNA from sorted CD4+ and CD8+ cells averaged around 3.2 ug.

Germline V gene sequence: CDR1 ENHRY, CDR2 SYGVKD. The CDR3 has 12 residues. V was clipped by 11 bases and J by 0 bases, with 5 bases between them. The TCR originated in a human donor with aplastic anemia. The sample taken for sequencing was sorted CD4+, CD8+, or CD8+CD57+ T cells (not recorded which) from PBMCs. This chain uses TRBV10-3 with TRBJ2-6, with D unresolved. This CDR3 reads CAGRSGANVLTF. The CDR3 DNA is TGTGCCGGGCGCTCTGGGGCCAACGTCCTGACTTTC.